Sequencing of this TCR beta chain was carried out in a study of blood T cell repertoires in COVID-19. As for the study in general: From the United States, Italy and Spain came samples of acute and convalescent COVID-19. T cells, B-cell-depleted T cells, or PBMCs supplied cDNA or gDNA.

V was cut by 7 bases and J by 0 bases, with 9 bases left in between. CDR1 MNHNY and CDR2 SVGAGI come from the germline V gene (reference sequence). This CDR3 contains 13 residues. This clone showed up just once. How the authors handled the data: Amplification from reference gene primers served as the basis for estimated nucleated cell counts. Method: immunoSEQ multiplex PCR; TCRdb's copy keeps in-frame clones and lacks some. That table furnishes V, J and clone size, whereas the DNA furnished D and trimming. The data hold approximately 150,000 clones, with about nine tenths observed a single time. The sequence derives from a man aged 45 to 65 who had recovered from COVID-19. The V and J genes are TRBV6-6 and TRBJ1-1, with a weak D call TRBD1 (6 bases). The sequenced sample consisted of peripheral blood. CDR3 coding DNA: TGTGCCAGCAACAGGGCCCTGAACACTGAAGCTTTCTTT. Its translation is CASNRALNTEAFF.